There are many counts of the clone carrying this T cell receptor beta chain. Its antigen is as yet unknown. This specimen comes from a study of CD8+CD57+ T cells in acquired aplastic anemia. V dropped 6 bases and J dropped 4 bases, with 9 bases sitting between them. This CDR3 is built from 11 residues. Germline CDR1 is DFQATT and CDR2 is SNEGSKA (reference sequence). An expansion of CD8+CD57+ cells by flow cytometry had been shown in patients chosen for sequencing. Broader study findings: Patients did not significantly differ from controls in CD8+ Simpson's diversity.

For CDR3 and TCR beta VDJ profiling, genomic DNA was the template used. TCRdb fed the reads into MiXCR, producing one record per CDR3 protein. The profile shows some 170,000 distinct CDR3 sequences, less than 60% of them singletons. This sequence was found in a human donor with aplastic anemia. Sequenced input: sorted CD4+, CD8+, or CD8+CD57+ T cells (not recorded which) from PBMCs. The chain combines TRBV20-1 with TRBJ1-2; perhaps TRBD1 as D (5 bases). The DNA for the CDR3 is TGCAGTGCCCACGACAGCTATGGCTACACCTTC. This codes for CSAHDSYGYTF.